The 29 T cell receptor beta chains below were found in one sample sequenced in a study of long-term antiretroviral therapy in people with HIV (dated 2022 in TCRdb). The immunoSEQ hsTCRB v3.0 assay was used at survey level resolution to sequence the TRB variable region. TCRdb limited this immuneACCESS table to in-frame rearrangements with V and J called. A share of clones is missing; checked studies link under half to unresolved V genes, and the rest is unexplained. This sample lists about 20,000 clones; approximately 77% were detected once. The ten largest clones represent roughly 10% of the sample. Sequencing was performed on unsorted PBMCs, taken roughly 2.3 years after starting antiretroviral therapy. Every receptor here comes from a man in his forties with HIV.

The chain couples TRBV6-5 to TRBJ1-3; the D is unclear. Between the trimmed V and J ends, which lost 6 bases and 0 bases, there was a span of 12 bases. This CDR3 comprises 15 residues. CDR1 is MNHEY, CDR2 SVGAGI, per germline. The CDR3 DNA reads as TGTGCCAGCAGGCGGACGGCCAGCTCTGGAAACACCATATATTTT. It is translated as CASRRTASSGNTIYF.

This clone was detected a few times. V usage is TRBV30 and J usage is TRBJ2-3; 12 bases agree with TRBD2. Trimming cost V 0 bases and J 6 bases; bases outside gene matches: 7. The CDR3 spans 16 residues. In germline, CDR1 is GTSNPN, CDR2 SVGIG (reference sequence). CDR3 in DNA: TGTGCCTGGAGTGTCCAACTAGCGGGAGGTTGGGATACGCAGTATTTT. Protein sequence: CAWSVQLAGGWDTQYF.

This rearrangement joins TRBV5-1 to TRBJ2-3; D may be TRBD2 (7 bases). CDR3 length: 15 residues. The germline gives CDR1 SGHRS, CDR2 YFSETQ. Trimming shortened V by 0 bases and J by 0 bases, and 8 bases separated the two germline ends. The CDR3 sequence is CASSLEGGSTDTQYF. CDR3 coding DNA: TGCGCCAGCAGCTTGGAGGGGGGGAGCACAGATACGCAGTATTTT.

CDR3 region: CASSIAGGPLNEQFF. The CDR3 coding sequence is TGTGCCAGTAGTATAGCGGGAGGGCCCCTCAATGAGCAGTTCTTC. V usage is TRBV19 and J usage is TRBJ2-1, with 8 bases aligning to TRBD2. Trimming took 1 base from V and 6 from J; bases not matched to a gene: 5. CDR3 length: 15 residues. The germline gives CDR1 LNHDA, CDR2 SQIVND (reference sequence).

This chain connects TRBV10-3 to TRBJ1-1, with a tentative D call TRBD1 (6 bases). Germline V gives CDR1 ENHRY, CDR2 SYGVKD. V lost 5 bases and J 4 bases, leaving 14 bases between the germline ends. This CDR3 comprises 14 residues. DNA for the CDR3: TGTGCCATCAGTAGCCCGGGGGGCCCCACTGAAGCTTTCTTT. Its protein product is CAISSPGGPTEAFF.

To note about this clone: It may be a read error: a sequence one base away is much more abundant. The chain couples TRBV5-4 to TRBJ2-1; D is perhaps TRBD1 (6 bases). Germline CDR1 and CDR2: SGHNT and YYREEE (reference sequence). CDR3 size: 12 residues. V lost 4 bases to trimming and J lost 7 bases, with 9 bases between them. CDR3 in DNA: TGTGCCAGCAGCGCCACAGGGAATGAGCAGTTCTTC. Protein: CASSATGNEQFF.

V usage is TRBV5-1 and J usage is TRBJ2-7; maybe TRBD2 (6 bases). The CDR3 contains 14 residues. V was shortened by 5 bases and J by 3 bases, with 15 bases between the two germline ends. Germline lookup yields CDR1 SGHRS and CDR2 YFSETQ. This CDR3 is CASSSVADNYEQYF. The DNA of the CDR3 is TGCGCCAGCAGTAGTGTAGCGGATAACTACGAGCAGTACTTC.

The gene calls are TRBV5-1 and TRBJ2-7; no definite D call. Trimming shortened V by 7 bases and J by 5 bases, and 13 bases separated the two germline ends. Germline V gene lookup returns CDR1 SGHRS and CDR2 YFSETQ. The CDR3 has 12 amino acids. In DNA, the CDR3 is TGCGCCAGCGCGGACGGCCGTCACGAGCAGTACTTC. Protein sequence: CASADGRHEQYF.

The rearrangement uses TRBV10-1 and TRBJ2-1; TRBD2 agrees at 7 bases. J lost 5 bases, V lost 4 bases, and 11 bases had no gene match. Germline V gene lookup returns CDR1 WNHNN and CDR2 SYGVQD (reference sequence). CDR3 size: 16 residues. CDR3 bases: TGCGCCAGCAGTGCCCTAGGGTGGCGGGAGAACAATGAGCAGTTCTTC. Translation: CASSALGWRENNEQFF.

CDR3 bases: TGTGCCATCCGACGGGGGGAGTACAATGAGCAGTTCTTC. Translating gives CAIRRGEYNEQFF. V usage is TRBV10-3 and J usage is TRBJ2-1; 7 positions agree with TRBD2. CDR1 ENHRY and CDR2 SYGVKD come from the germline V gene. V was clipped by 8 bases and J by 4 bases; unmatched bases: 5. This CDR3 has 13 residues.

This clone was detected once. The V gene is TRBV18, the J gene TRBJ2-5; D is undetermined. Per germline, CDR1 KGHSH and CDR2 LQKENI. The CDR3 covers 13 residues. V was trimmed by 4 bases and J by 2 bases, leaving 8 bases between them. The CDR3 is CASSLDLQETQYF. Written as DNA, the CDR3 is TGTGCCAGCTCACTCGATTTGCAAGAGACCCAGTACTTC.

This chain joins TRBV7-3 and TRBJ2-2; D unresolved. Trimming shortened V by 6 bases and J by 4 bases, and 3 bases separated the two germline ends. In germline, CDR1 is SGHTA, CDR2 FQGTGA. The CDR3 is 11 residues long. DNA for the CDR3: TGTGCCAGCAGAGGCACCGGGGAGCTGTTTTTT. Encoded protein: CASRGTGELFF.

The rearrangement uses TRBV7-2 and TRBJ2-2, with a possible D match to TRBD1 (7 bases). The V gene's germline CDR1 is SGHTA and CDR2 FQGNSA. Trimming took 5 bases from V and 5 from J, leaving 15 bases between them. This CDR3 has 15 residues. CDR3 in amino acids: CASSTRAGGTGELFF. The CDR3, as DNA: TGTGCCAGCAGCACCCGGGCAGGGGGGACCGGGGAGCTGTTTTTT.

The chain carries TRBV11-2 and TRBJ2-7, with 11 bases aligning to TRBD2. V trimming: 2 bases; J trimming: 2 bases; junction bases outside the gene matches: 5. Germline V lookup: CDR1 SGHAT, CDR2 FQNNGV. The CDR3 has 16 amino acids. The CDR3: CASSLLAGGLPYEQYF. The CDR3 DNA is TGTGCCAGCAGCTTACTAGCGGGGGGCCTCCCCTACGAGCAGTACTTC.

This rearrangement joins TRBV28 to TRBJ1-3; D remains unclear. CDR1 and CDR2 (germline): MDHEN, SYDVKM. The CDR3 totals 16 residues. V shed 3 bases and J shed 0 bases, with 12 bases lying between them. The CDR3 nucleotides read TGTGCCAGCAGTTTCGAACCGTCCGGCTCTGGAAACACCATATATTTT. This gives the protein CASSFEPSGSGNTIYF.

This chain links TRBV7-9 with TRBJ1-3; perhaps TRBD1 as D (6 bases). The CDR3 length is 16 residues. V lost 6 bases to trimming and J lost 0 bases, with 15 bases between them. Germline CDR1 reads SEHNR; CDR2 reads FQNEAQ (reference sequence). In nucleotides, the CDR3 is TGTGCCAGCAGAGTTACGGGGGCTTCCTCTGGAAACACCATATATTTT. Its protein product is CASRVTGASSGNTIYF.

The chain is built from TRBV5-1 and TRBJ2-2, with D possibly matching TRBD1 (6 bases). Germline CDR1 is SGHRS and CDR2 is YFSETQ. The length of the CDR3 is 14 residues. Trimming cost V 4 bases and J 4 bases, with 11 bases left between them. This CDR3 reads CASSRQDPTGELFF. CDR3 in DNA: TGCGCCAGCAGCCGACAGGACCCCACCGGGGAGCTGTTTTTT.

The J gene is TRBJ1-2, the V gene TRBV28, with 8 bases fitting TRBD1. The CDR3 covers 15 residues. Germline trimming cut 1 base from V and 8 bases from J; bases unmatched to any gene: 9. Germline CDR1 reads MDHEN; CDR2 reads SYDVKM. The CDR3 DNA is TGTGCCAGCAGTTTATCGCAGGGGGCGAATTGGGGCTACACCTTC. It translates to CASSLSQGANWGYTF.

The rearrangement joins TRBV5-1 to TRBJ2-7; possibly TRBD1 for D (5 bases). Between the trimmed V and J ends, which lost 5 bases and 6 bases, there was a span of 24 bases. The CDR3 length is 16 residues. Germline V gene lookup returns CDR1 SGHRS and CDR2 YFSETQ. DNA for the CDR3: TGCGCCAGCAGTTTCGGGCTGGACATGGGTGTGGTCGAGCAGTACTTC. It yields the protein CASSFGLDMGVVEQYF.

This rearrangement joins TRBV7-3 to TRBJ2-2; TRBD1 agrees at 8 bases. The CDR3 spans 14 residues. V was clipped by 5 bases and J by 4 bases; unmatched bases: 3. Germline V lookup: CDR1 SGHTA, CDR2 FQGTGA. The CDR3 nucleotides read TGTGCCAGCAGCAAGGACAGGGTCACCGGGGAGCTGTTTTTT. Its translation is CASSKDRVTGELFF.

The chain combines TRBV6-1 with TRBJ1-4; no firm D call. The CDR3 runs 13 residues. Germline V lookup: CDR1 MNHNS, CDR2 SASEGT. V dropped 2 bases and J dropped 6 bases, with 7 bases sitting between them. CDR3 DNA: TGTGCCAGCAGTGAAAGGATTTATGAAAAACTGTTTTTT. This gives the protein CASSERIYEKLFF.

The CDR3 protein is CASSRRTLDTGELFF. CDR3 coding DNA: TGCGCCAGCAGCAGGAGGACACTGGACACCGGGGAGCTGTTTTTT. V is TRBV5-1 and J is TRBJ2-2; D is perhaps TRBD1 or TRBD2 (5 bases each). CDR1 is SGHRS and CDR2 is YFSETQ in the germline V gene. V shed 4 bases and J shed 3 bases, with 13 bases lying between them. CDR3 length: 15 residues.

V gene TRBV4-1 combines with J gene TRBJ1-3; no clear D gene. Germline CDR1 reads MGHRA; CDR2 reads YSYEKL. This CDR3 contains 21 residues. V lost 0 bases to trimming and J lost 0 bases, with 24 bases between them. This CDR3 reads CASSQDSGGRRIGSSGNTIYF. The CDR3 DNA sequence: TGCGCCAGCAGCCAAGATAGTGGTGGCAGGCGAATAGGAAGCTCTGGAAACACCATATATTTT.

This chain uses TRBV19 with TRBJ1-2, with D maybe TRBD1 (6 bases). Trimming removed 4 bases at V and 8 bases at J, with 14 bases between. This CDR3 is built from 13 residues. Looked up from germline, CDR1 is LNHDA and CDR2 is SQIVND (reference sequence). The CDR3 bases are TGTGCCAGTAGTACGGACAGCCTCTCAGGCTACACCTTC. As protein: CASSTDSLSGYTF. The entire variable domain, with the rest obtained from reference TRBV19 and TRBJ1-2, is as follows: DGGITQSPKYLFRKEGQNVTLSCEQNLNHDAMYWYRQDPGQGLRLIYYSQIVNDFQKGDIAEGYSVSREKKESFPLTVTSAQKNPTAFYLCASSTDSLSGYTFGSGTRLTVV.

The chain joins TRBV10-1 to TRBJ2-5; 7 nucleotides agree with TRBD2. The CDR3 sequence is 16 residues long. V trimming: 0 bases; J trimming: 4 bases; junction bases outside the gene matches: 8. Germline V gene lookup returns CDR1 WNHNN and CDR2 SYGVQD (reference sequence). In DNA, the CDR3 is TGCGCCAGCAGTGAGTCGGGGCAGGGAGGGAGAGAGACCCAGTACTTC. This sequence encodes CASSESGQGGRETQYF.

The gene calls are TRBV7-3 and TRBJ2-7; TRBD2 is a possible D gene (5 bases). CDR3 length: 13 residues. The V gene lost 2 bases and the J gene lost 7 bases, with 12 bases spanning the gap. Germline V gene lookup returns CDR1 SGHTA and CDR2 FQGTGA. The CDR3 spells CASSLRPSREQYF. The CDR3 DNA is TGTGCCAGCAGCTTACGGCCTAGCAGGGAGCAGTACTTC.

The chain employs TRBV4-3 and TRBJ2-3, with 8 bases fitting TRBD1. Germline V gene data show CDR1 as LGHNA and CDR2 as YSLEER. V shed 1 base and J 0 bases; nucleotides not matched to a gene: 0. The CDR3 consists of 15 residues. CDR3 region: CASSQGQGSTDTQYF. The CDR3, as DNA: TGCGCCAGCAGCCAAGGACAGGGGAGCACAGATACGCAGTATTTT.

The rearrangement uses TRBV23-1 and TRBJ2-1, with D maybe TRBD2 (5 bases). TRBV23-1 is marked as an open reading frame, function uncertain. This CDR3 has 20 residues. V was cut by 2 bases and J by 8 bases, with 31 bases left in between. The CDR3 nucleotides are TGCGCCAGCAGTCAAATCCCGAGTCCCCGACGGGAAGGGCCTAGGTATGAGCAGTTCTTC. It specifies CASSQIPSPRREGPRYEQFF.

This clone was observed a single time. The chain joins TRBV7-9 to TRBJ2-3, with TRBD2 identical over 16 bases. In germline, CDR1 is SEHNR, CDR2 FQNEAQ (reference sequence). The CDR3 runs 17 residues. Unmatched junction bases numbered 5, after V lost 5 bases and J lost 3 bases. The CDR3 reads CASSPGLAGGPTDTQYF. For the CDR3, the DNA is TGTGCCAGCAGCCCGGGACTAGCGGGGGGGCCGACAGATACGCAGTATTTT. Full variable domain (missing parts from reference TRBV7-9 and TRBJ2-3): DTGVSQNPRHKITKRGQNVTFRCDPISEHNRLYWYRQTLGQGPEFLTYFQNEAQLEKSRLLSDRFSAERPKGSFSTLEIQRTEQGDSAMYLCASSPGLAGGPTDTQYFGPGTRLTVL.